What follows is one T cell receptor beta chain and its context. V shed 4 bases and J shed 4 bases, with 16 bases lying between them. This CDR3 is 15 amino acids long. The germline CDR1 and CDR2 sequences are LNHNV and YYDKDF (reference sequence). Every patient had mismatch repair deficiency by PCR or immunohistochemistry. Three pembrolizumab responders had their TCRs sequenced. The method was immunoSEQ multiplex PCR; TCRdb's version includes in-frame clones alone and lacks a portion of them. Among 80,000 to 100,000 clones listed, around 85% were seen once. The data were taken from a study of PD-1 blockade in mismatch repair-deficient tumors. On the study more broadly: Patients had eleven to twelve mismatch repair-deficient cancer types, all previously treated and progressing.

The specimen was peripheral blood, collected 12 weeks after starting pembrolizumab. This TCR was recovered from an adult with mismatch repair-deficient cancer. The rearrangement links TRBV15 to TRBJ1-2; D gene ambiguous. The CDR3 region is CATSKAGSEGYGYTF. CDR3 in DNA: TGTGCCACCAGCAAGGCGGGCAGCGAGGGCTATGGCTACACCTTC.